This section outlines one TCR beta chain sequence together with its context. This sample stems from a study of blood T cell repertoires in COVID-19. Study context: Researchers got acute and convalescent COVID-19 samples from the United States, Italy and Spain.

CDR3 size: 11 residues. V lost 6 bases and J 4 bases, leaving 6 bases between the germline ends. Per the germline V gene, CDR1 is LGHNT and CDR2 is FRNRAP. Assay: immunoSEQ multiplex PCR; the TCRdb copy retains only in-frame clones and omits some. Among about 170,000 clones, 85% were seen once, and the ten largest hold approximately 3.3%. Sample: peripheral blood. This receptor was identified in a human donor with acute or convalescent COVID-19. The donor label of this sample is uncertain. The rearrangement links TRBV12-5 to TRBJ1-1; possible D gene TRBD1, 5 bases. CDR3 loop: CASGGGTEAFF. The CDR3 DNA reads as TGTGCTAGTGGGGGGGGCACTGAAGCTTTCTTT.